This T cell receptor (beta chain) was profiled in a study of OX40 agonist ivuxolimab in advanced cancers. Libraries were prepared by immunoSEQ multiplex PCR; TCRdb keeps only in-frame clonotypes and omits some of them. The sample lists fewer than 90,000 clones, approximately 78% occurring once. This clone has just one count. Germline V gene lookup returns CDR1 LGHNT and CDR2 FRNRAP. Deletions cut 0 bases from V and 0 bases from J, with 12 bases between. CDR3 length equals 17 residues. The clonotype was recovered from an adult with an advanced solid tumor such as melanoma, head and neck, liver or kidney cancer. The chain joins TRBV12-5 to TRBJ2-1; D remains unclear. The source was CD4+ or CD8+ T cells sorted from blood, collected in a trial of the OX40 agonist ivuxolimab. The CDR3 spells CASGLVLGTSSYNEQFF. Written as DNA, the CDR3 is TGTGCTAGTGGTTTGGTCCTAGGAACGAGCTCCTACAATGAGCAGTTCTTC.